A selection of T cell receptor beta chains follows, all from one sample in a study of blood T cell repertoires in COVID-19. Generated by immunoSEQ multiplex PCR, the TCRdb table keeps only in-frame clones and is missing some. The sample has 200,000 to 250,000 clones; approximately 80% are singletons. The specimen was peripheral blood. Receptor source: a human donor in a cohort sampled during active COVID-19. The CDR3 runs from the conserved cysteine through the conserved F or W. A D gene is named only where the DNA matches it firmly. Size is stated for part of the rows, as once, few or many counts, or as a class when the clone is expanded.

V	D	size	length	J	CDR3	DNA
TRBV24-1	NA	NA	16	TRBJ1-5	CATSDSQNTYNQPQHF	TGTGCCACCAGTGATTCCCAGAACACGTACAATCAGCCCCAGCATTTT
TRBV6-5	TRBD1	once	14	TRBJ1-2	CASSYRDRGWGYTF	TGTGCCAGCAGTTACAGAGACAGGGGCTGGGGCTACACCTTC
TRBV4-1	NA	NA	16	TRBJ1-2	CASSPRPLDRSKGYTF	TGCGCCAGCAGCCCGCGACCCCTAGACAGGTCGAAGGGCTACACCTTC
TRBV9	NA	once	14	TRBJ2-2	CASSAIGNTGELFF	TGTGCCAGCAGCGCAATCGGGAACACCGGGGAGCTGTTTTTT
TRBV4-3	NA	NA	16	TRBJ1-4	CASSQNGRVPNEKLFF	TGCGCCAGCAGCCAGAACGGCAGGGTACCTAATGAAAAACTGTTTTTT
TRBV20-1	TRBD1	NA	11	TRBJ1-2	CSASGTDGYTF	TGCAGTGCCTCCGGGACAGATGGCTACACCTTC
TRBV27	NA	NA	14	TRBJ2-3	CASSFLGPTDTQYF	TGTGCCAGCAGTTTTCTGGGGCCCACAGATACGCAGTATTTT
TRBV5-1	TRBD1	NA	13	TRBJ1-2	CASSPQGAKGYTF	TGCGCCAGCAGCCCACAGGGGGCGAAAGGCTACACCTTC
TRBV28	NA	NA	15	TRBJ1-4	CASNGRRGTNEKLFF	TGTGCCAGCAATGGGAGGAGAGGCACTAATGAAAAACTGTTTTTT
TRBV4-2	NA	few	14	TRBJ1-1	CASSHPDRNTEAFF	TGTGCCAGCAGCCACCCCGACAGAAACACTGAAGCTTTCTTT
TRBV5-6	TRBD1	NA	14	TRBJ2-5	CASSPDRGQETQYF	TGTGCCAGCAGCCCGGACAGGGGGCAAGAGACCCAGTACTTC
TRBV19	NA	NA	12	TRBJ2-5	CASSEGGETQYF	TGTGCCAGTAGCGAGGGAGGAGAGACCCAGTACTTC
TRBV28	NA	NA	12	TRBJ2-7	CASRFVVGEQYF	TGTGCCAGCAGATTCGTTGTCGGCGAGCAGTACTTC
TRBV14	TRBD1	once	15	TRBJ2-5	CASSQLQGTAETQYF	TGTGCCAGCAGCCAACTACAGGGGACGGCAGAGACCCAGTACTTC
TRBV2	TRBD1	NA	16	TRBJ1-3	CASRRDPTGYGNTIYF	TGTGCCAGCAGGAGGGATCCGACAGGGTACGGAAACACCATATATTTT
TRBV14	NA	NA	15	TRBJ1-3	CASSQDRSRGNTIYF	TGTGCCAGCAGCCAAGATCGGAGTCGGGGAAACACCATATATTTT
TRBV28	NA	NA	13	TRBJ1-2	CASTPPGLYGYTF	TGTGCCAGCACTCCCCCGGGTCTCTATGGCTACACCTTC
TRBV18	TRBD2	NA	15	TRBJ2-1	CASPSPGLADNEQFF	TGTGCCAGCCCTAGTCCGGGACTAGCGGACAATGAGCAGTTCTTC
TRBV7-2	NA	NA	15	TRBJ2-7	CASSLISTGEYEQYF	TGTGCCAGCAGCTTAATTAGTACCGGGGAGTACGAGCAGTACTTC
TRBV5-1	NA	NA	16	TRBJ1-1	CASSFGEWVANTEAFF	TGCGCCAGCAGCTTTGGGGAGTGGGTTGCGAACACTGAAGCTTTCTTT
TRBV6-2/TRBV6-3	NA	NA	14	TRBJ1-6	CASSSGVTYSPLHF	TGTGCCAGCAGTTCGGGGGTAACTTATTCACCCCTCCACTTT
TRBV19	TRBD1	NA	15	TRBJ2-3	CASSRTGGWTDTQYF	TGTGCCAGTAGTAGAACAGGGGGCTGGACAGATACGCAGTATTTT
TRBV7-2	TRBD2	NA	14	TRBJ2-1	CASSLGGSIDEQFF	TGTGCCAGCAGCTTGGGCGGGAGTATCGATGAGCAGTTCTTC
TRBV28	NA	NA	12	TRBJ1-3	CASTSVSDTIYF	TGTGCCAGCACCTCAGTTAGCGACACCATATATTTT
TRBV3-1/TRBV3-2	NA	few	14	TRBJ1-1	CASSHTGRNTEAFF	TGTGCCAGCAGCCACACAGGTCGAAACACTGAAGCTTTCTTT
TRBV7-9	NA	NA	14	TRBJ2-1	CASSLSSANNEQFF	TGTGCCAGCAGCTTATCAAGCGCGAACAATGAGCAGTTCTTC
TRBV11-2	TRBD1	few	18	TRBJ2-1	CASSLSGGRGPSYNEQFF	TGTGCCAGCAGCTTATCAGGGGGCCGGGGGCCCTCCTACAATGAGCAGTTCTTC
TRBV3-1/TRBV3-2	TRBD2	NA	18	TRBJ2-1	CASSQVTSGTSSYNEQFF	TGTGCCAGCAGCCAAGTAACTAGCGGGACGAGCTCCTACAATGAGCAGTTCTTC
TRBV19	NA	NA	13	TRBJ2-5	CASSPQAGETQYF	TGTGCCAGTAGTCCCCAAGCTGGAGAGACCCAGTACTTC
TRBV18	NA	NA	11	TRBJ2-2	CASSPREELFF	TGTGCCAGCTCACCCCGAGAGGAGCTGTTTTTT
TRBV7-6	TRBD1	NA	18	TRBJ2-3	CASSFSTPQGGLTDTQYF	TGTGCCAGCAGCTTCTCTACCCCACAGGGGGGTTTAACAGATACGCAGTATTTT
TRBV7-9	NA	NA	13	TRBJ2-7	CASSSQGSSEQYF	TGTGCCAGCAGCTCCCAGGGATCTAGCGAGCAGTACTTC
TRBV10-3	TRBD2	NA	15	TRBJ2-1	CAIRTSGGAYNEQFF	TGTGCCATCAGGACCAGCGGGGGTGCCTACAATGAGCAGTTCTTC
TRBV30	TRBD1	NA	15	TRBJ2-2	CAWSLGQSNTGELFF	TGTGCCTGGAGTTTGGGACAGAGTAACACCGGGGAGCTGTTTTTT
TRBV6-5	NA	NA	15	TRBJ2-7	CASSRGPSSSYEQYF	TGTGCCAGCAGTCGAGGGCCTTCAAGCTCCTACGAGCAGTACTTC
TRBV5-1	NA	NA	15	TRBJ1-6	CASSTSDSSGSPLHF	TGCGCCAGCAGCACCTCTGACAGTTCGGGTTCACCCCTCCACTTT
TRBV6-5	NA	NA	11	TRBJ1-2	CASGQSYGYTF	TGTGCCAGCGGACAGAGCTATGGCTACACCTTC
TRBV3-1/TRBV3-2	TRBD2	once	15	TRBJ2-1	CASSQAAGTYNEQFF	TGTGCCAGCAGCCAAGCAGCGGGGACCTACAATGAGCAGTTCTTC
TRBV3-1/TRBV3-2	TRBD2	NA	16	TRBJ2-7	CASSPGTSGPRYEQYF	TGTGCCAGCAGCCCTGGGACTAGCGGACCCCGCTACGAGCAGTACTTC
TRBV5-5	TRBD2	NA	16	TRBJ2-1	CASSLSRLAGANEQFF	TGTGCCAGCAGCTTAAGTCGGCTAGCGGGAGCAAATGAGCAGTTCTTC
TRBV10-3	TRBD1	NA	12	TRBJ2-7	CATGTGAYEQYF	TGTGCCACGGGGACAGGGGCCTACGAGCAGTACTTC
TRBV6-5	TRBD1	NA	14	TRBJ2-5	CASGRTGSRETQYF	TGTGCCAGCGGCCGGACAGGGTCGAGGGAGACCCAGTACTTC
TRBV4-1	TRBD1	many	14	TRBJ1-5	CASSYDRDNQPQHF	TGCGCCAGCAGCTATGACAGGGACAATCAGCCCCAGCATTTT
TRBV28	TRBD1	many	16	TRBJ1-1	CASSPPLGQGSTEAFF	TGTGCCAGCAGTCCCCCCCTGGGACAGGGATCCACTGAAGCTTTCTTT
TRBV4-3	TRBD2	NA	16	TRBJ2-3	CASSQGGGGAPDTQYF	TGCGCCAGCAGCCAAGGCGGCGGGGGGGCGCCGGATACGCAGTATTTT